This TCR beta chain was observed in a study of T cell clusters in autoimmune cytopenias. Whole-study findings and limits: Compared with active autoimmune hepatitis patients, healthy donors showed about 3-fold more exclusive TRB clusters.

Each sample's input was 250 ng genomic DNA, some 40,000 genome equivalents. Multiplex touch-down PCR amplified TRB using TRB-A and TRB-B pools in one tube. Reanalyzing the multiplex PCR reads, TCRdb keeps one entry per CDR3 protein, without DNA. The sample is made up of roughly 10,000 distinct CDR3 sequences, and the top ten hold about 30% of it. This CDR3 is built from 15 residues. Germline CDR1 is LNHDA and CDR2 is SQIVND (reference sequence). Of note for this clonotype: The target antigen is unknown.

This same sample was also taken into another study, of T cell repertoires in aging, cancer and after chemotherapy. From that second work: Healthy donor repertoires were recorded over several months to years and showed clear clonal overlap.

The TCR was taken from a human donor in good health. V gene TRBV19 combines with J gene TRBJ2-7; TCRdb picks TRBD1, but there is no DNA to check that call. Sequenced sample: peripheral blood. The CDR3 protein is CASSIVGQAPYEQYF. Looking up the rest from reference TRBV19 and TRBJ2-7 gives the full variable domain: DGGITQSPKYLFRKEGQNVTLSCEQNLNHDAMYWYRQDPGQGLRLIYYSQIVNDFQKGDIAEGYSVSREKKESFPLTVTSAQKNPTAFYLCASSIVGQAPYEQYFGPGTRLTVT.